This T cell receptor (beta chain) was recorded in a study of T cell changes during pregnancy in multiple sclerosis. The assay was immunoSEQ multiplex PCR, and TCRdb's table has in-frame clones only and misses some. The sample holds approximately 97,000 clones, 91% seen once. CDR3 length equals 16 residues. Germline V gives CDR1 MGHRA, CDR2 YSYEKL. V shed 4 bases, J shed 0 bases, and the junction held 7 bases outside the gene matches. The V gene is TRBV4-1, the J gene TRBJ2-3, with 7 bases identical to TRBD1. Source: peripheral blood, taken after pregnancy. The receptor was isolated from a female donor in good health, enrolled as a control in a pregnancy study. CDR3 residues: CASSRRTGDSTDTQYF. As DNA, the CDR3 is TGCGCCAGCAGCCGACGGACAGGCGACAGCACAGATACGCAGTATTTT.